Below are 10 T cell receptor beta chains sequenced from a single sample in a study of blood T cell repertoires in COVID-19. Some clones are missing from TCRdb's copy, which holds only in-frame ones; the method was immunoSEQ multiplex PCR. Among roughly 340,000 clones, about 87% were seen once, and the ten largest hold roughly 2%. The material sequenced was PBMCs or T cells enriched from blood (not recorded which). The receptors originated from a man aged 35 to 55 in a cohort exposed to, infected with or recovered from COVID-19 (not recorded which).

The V gene is TRBV4-1, the J gene TRBJ2-7; 9 bases align to TRBD2. V was clipped by 0 bases and J by 3 bases; unmatched bases: 6. Looked up from germline, CDR1 is MGHRA and CDR2 is YSYEKL. The CDR3 has 16 residues. The CDR3 spells CASSQDPSGNFYEQYF. The CDR3 DNA is TGCGCCAGCAGCCAAGATCCTAGCGGGAATTTCTACGAGCAGTACTTC.

The CDR3 here is CASSQDPTSVSSYNEQFF. CDR3 nucleotides: TGTGCCAGCAGCCAAGACCCGACTAGCGTTAGCTCCTACAATGAGCAGTTCTTC. The V call is TRBV3-1 (or the pseudogene TRBV3-2), the J call TRBJ2-1, with 8 bases lining up with TRBD2. The ends lost 0 bases at V and 0 bases at J; junction bases unmatched: 7. The CDR3 totals 18 residues. CDR1 and CDR2 (germline): LGHDT, YNNKEL (reference sequence).

This clone was recorded once. The gene calls are TRBV19 and TRBJ2-2; TRBD1 matches at 8 bases. Per the germline V gene, CDR1 is LNHDA and CDR2 is SQIVND (reference sequence). This CDR3 contains 14 residues. The ends lost 11 bases at V and 2 bases at J; junction bases unmatched: 7. The CDR3 DNA is TGTGCCGCAGACAGGGGTTTAAACACCGGGGAGCTGTTTTTT. Translation: CAADRGLNTGELFF.

The V call is TRBV30, the J call TRBJ2-3; 14 nucleotides agree with TRBD2. The CDR3 covers 23 residues. After removal of 0 bases from V and 3 bases from J, the junction contained 23 bases not matched to a gene. Germline V gene data show CDR1 as GTSNPN and CDR2 as SVGIG (reference sequence). The CDR3 sequence: CAWSVAQVPGTSGSWVFTDTQYF. The CDR3 DNA reads TGTGCCTGGAGTGTCGCGCAGGTTCCAGGGACTAGCGGGAGCTGGGTTTTTACAGATACGCAGTATTTT. Full variable domain (remainder filled in from reference TRBV30 and TRBJ2-3): SQTIHQWPATLVQPVGSPLSLECTVEGTSNPNLYWYRQAAGRGLQLLFYSVGIGQISSEVPQNLSASRPQDRQFILSSKKLLLSDSGFYLCAWSVAQVPGTSGSWVFTDTQYFGPGTRLTVL.

The V call is TRBV19, the J call TRBJ1-3; unclear D gene. The CDR3 sequence is 13 residues long. Germline V gives CDR1 LNHDA, CDR2 SQIVND (reference sequence). V lost 1 base and J 7 bases, leaving 8 bases between the germline ends. The CDR3 DNA reads as TGTGCCAGTAGTATAGGTGACGGGAACACCATATATTTT. It translates to CASSIGDGNTIYF.

This chain links TRBV27 with TRBJ1-1; TRBD1 matches 8 bases. J gave up 1 base and V 3 bases, and 10 bases lay outside the gene matches. Germline CDR1 and CDR2: MNHEY and SMNVEV (reference sequence). The CDR3 totals 17 residues. CDR3 in DNA: TGTGCCAGCAGTTTTGTTGGACAGGGAGGGACGAACACTGAAGCTTTCTTT. Encoded protein: CASSFVGQGGTNTEAFF.

The V call is TRBV2, the J call TRBJ1-6; TRBD1 matches at 9 bases. V lost 6 bases, J lost 7 bases, and 7 bases stayed unmatched. CDR1 is SNHLY, CDR2 FYNNEI, per germline. CDR3 length equals 15 residues. CDR3 residues: CASRETDRGNSPLHF. The CDR3 DNA reads TGTGCCAGCAGGGAAACGGACAGGGGAAATTCACCCCTCCACTTT.

The chain has TRBV27 and TRBJ1-5, with a possible D match to TRBD1 (6 bases). The CDR3 loop spans 19 amino acids. V lost 5 bases and J lost 0, with 23 bases in between. Germline V gives CDR1 MNHEY, CDR2 SMNVEV (reference sequence). CDR3 sequence reads: CASSKARGPGVDSNQPQHF. CDR3 DNA: TGTGCCAGCAGTAAAGCCAGGGGCCCCGGTGTAGATAGCAATCAGCCCCAGCATTTT.

This clone was detected once. The V gene is TRBV19, the J gene TRBJ2-2; TRBD1 matches at 9 bases. The CDR3 has 18 amino acids. Germline V CDR1 and CDR2: LNHDA, SQIVND (reference sequence). V shed 6 bases, J shed 1 base, and the junction held 12 bases outside the gene matches. CDR3 protein: CASRDRGQSSWNTGELFF. Here the CDR3 DNA reads TGTGCCAGTAGGGACAGGGGACAATCCAGCTGGAACACCGGGGAGCTGTTTTTT.

The chain carries TRBV11-3 and TRBJ1-1; D might be TRBD1 (6 bases). CDR3 size: 15 residues. V lost 6 bases and J lost 4, with 18 bases in between. Per germline, CDR1 SGHNT and CDR2 YENEEA. The CDR3 reads CASSKSGAGGTEAFF. The CDR3 nucleotides read TGTGCCAGCAGTAAATCAGGGGCCGGTGGCACTGAAGCTTTCTTT. The full variable domain, in which reference TRBV11-3 and TRBJ1-1 provide the parts outside the CDR3, is EAGVVQSPRYKIIEKKQPVAFWCNPISGHNTLYWYLQNLGQGPELLIRYENEEAVDDSQLPKDRFSAERLKGVDSTLKIQPAELGDSAVYLCASSKSGAGGTEAFFGQGTRLTVV.